The 30 T cell receptor beta chains in this list originate from one sample, sequenced in a study of OX40 agonist ivuxolimab in advanced cancers. The method was immunoSEQ multiplex PCR; TCRdb's version includes in-frame clones alone and lacks a portion of them. The data contain 35,000 to 45,000 clones, 80% to 90% of them singletons. Sequencing used CD4+ or CD8+ T cells sorted from blood, obtained in a trial of the OX40 agonist ivuxolimab. These receptors were obtained from an adult with an advanced solid tumor such as melanoma, head and neck, liver or kidney cancer.

The chain recombines TRBV10-2 with TRBJ1-2, with D possibly being TRBD1 (6 bases). Germline V gene lookup returns CDR1 WSHSY and CDR2 SAAADI. V was pared by 7 bases and J by 4 bases, with 13 bases between. This CDR3 comprises 13 residues. In DNA form, the CDR3 reads TGCGCCAGCACCCTGGGGGGCGGCTATGGCTACACCTTC. Residues: CASTLGGGYGYTF.

The V call is TRBV4-3, the J call TRBJ2-3, with 7 bases matching TRBD1. Germline CDR1 is LGHNA and CDR2 is YSLEER. Unmatched junction bases numbered 6, after V lost 0 bases and J lost 0 bases. This CDR3 has 17 residues. In DNA, the CDR3 is TGCGCCAGCAGCCAAGATAGGGCAGGGGGTAGCACAGATACGCAGTATTTT. Translation gives CASSQDRAGGSTDTQYF.

This clone was recorded once. The V call is TRBV4-1, the J call TRBJ1-1; possible D gene TRBD1, 6 bases. CDR3 length equals 16 residues. V lost 7 bases and J lost 0, with 18 bases in between. CDR1 is MGHRA and CDR2 is YSYEKL in the germline V gene. The CDR3 coding sequence is TGCGCCAGCACTCGGGGGCCGTCGGTATTGAACACTGAAGCTTTCTTT. It codes for CASTRGPSVLNTEAFF.

The chain recombines TRBV19 with TRBJ2-7, with D perhaps TRBD2 (5 bases). CDR3 size: 14 residues. Germline V gene sequence: CDR1 LNHDA, CDR2 SQIVND (reference sequence). V was trimmed by 7 bases and J by 0 bases, leaving 13 bases between them. CDR3 sequence reads: CASTITGDSYEQYF. The CDR3 coding sequence is TGTGCCAGTACCATTACCGGGGACTCCTACGAGCAGTACTTC.

The chain uses TRBV18 and TRBJ2-3; no definite D call. CDR3 length: 13 residues. Per germline, CDR1 KGHSH and CDR2 LQKENI. Trimming took 3 bases from V and 2 from J, leaving 6 bases between them. The CDR3 protein is CASSPDITDTQYF. The CDR3 DNA reads TGTGCCAGCTCACCCGATATCACAGATACGCAGTATTTT.

The V call is TRBV7-8, the J call TRBJ2-7; D is unclear. The V gene lost 0 bases and the J gene lost 10 bases, with 10 bases spanning the gap. The CDR3 spans 12 residues. The germline V gene encodes CDR1 SGHVS and CDR2 FQNEAQ. The CDR3 sequence is CASSLAELPQYF. CDR3 nucleotide sequence: TGTGCCAGCAGCTTAGCGGAACTTCCTCAGTACTTC.

The chain combines TRBV5-1 with TRBJ2-2; 8 bases are shared with TRBD1. Losses at the gene ends were 3 bases for V and 2 bases for J; bases not matched to a gene: 15. Per germline, CDR1 SGHRS and CDR2 YFSETQ. The CDR3 length is 19 residues. CDR3 sequence reads: CASSSYRPGTGGNTGELFF. CDR3 DNA: TGCGCCAGCAGCTCATACCGTCCCGGGACAGGAGGAAACACCGGGGAGCTGTTTTTT. Full variable domain (remainder filled in from reference TRBV5-1 and TRBJ2-2): KAGVTQTPRYLIKTRGQQVTLSCSPISGHRSVSWYQQTPGQGLQFLFEYFSETQRNKGNFPGRFSGRQFSNSRSEMNVSTLELGDSALYLCASSSYRPGTGGNTGELFFGEGSRLTVL.

V usage is TRBV19 and J usage is TRBJ1-2; 9 bases are shared with TRBD1. Germline CDR1 and CDR2: LNHDA and SQIVND (reference sequence). The CDR3 is 14 residues long. J lost 6 bases, V lost 6 bases, and 8 bases had no gene match. CDR3 DNA: TGTGCCAGTAGCCCAACAGGGGGCGCGGATGGCTACACCTTC. Protein product: CASSPTGGADGYTF.

The rearrangement links TRBV7-2 to TRBJ2-5; TRBD1 is a possible D gene (5 bases). The CDR3 contains 16 residues. The ends were cut back, 0 bases at V and 5 bases at J, with 16 bases in the middle. The germline V gene encodes CDR1 SGHTA and CDR2 FQGNSA. The CDR3 coding sequence is TGTGCCAGCAGCTTAGCGCGGCAGGGTGGGTTCGAGACCCAGTACTTC. Its translation: CASSLARQGGFETQYF.

The CDR3 nucleotides read TGTGCCAGCAGCTTAGATGGCCAGGGGTATGTCTCTGAAGCTTTCTTT. It yields the protein CASSLDGQGYVSEAFF. The chain joins TRBV7-2 to TRBJ1-1; tentative D call: TRBD1 (6 bases). This CDR3 has 16 residues. Germline CDR1 and CDR2: SGHTA and FQGNSA. Trimming left V 1 base short and J 6 bases short, with 18 bases between.

There are a few counts of this clone. V and J are TRBV28 and TRBJ1-5; maybe TRBD1 (6 bases). Between the trimmed V and J ends, which lost 3 bases and 2 bases, there was a span of 11 bases. Germline V gene lookup returns CDR1 MDHEN and CDR2 SYDVKM. There are 15 residues in the CDR3. CDR3 in amino acids: CASSFRGRGNQPQHF. The CDR3, as DNA: TGTGCCAGCAGTTTCAGGGGTAGGGGCAATCAGCCCCAGCATTTT.

The CDR3 bases are TGTGCCAGCAGCTTATACGTGAACACTGAAGCTTTCTTT. Translation: CASSLYVNTEAFF. The V gene is TRBV7-3, the J gene TRBJ1-1; D unresolved. Trimming took 2 bases from V and 0 from J, leaving 4 bases between them. The CDR3 runs to 13 residues. The germline V gene encodes CDR1 SGHTA and CDR2 FQGTGA.

The V gene is TRBV11-1, the J gene TRBJ1-2; D uncertain. Looked up from germline, CDR1 is SGHAT and CDR2 is FQDESV (reference sequence). The CDR3 extends over 14 amino acids. The V gene lost 7 bases and the J gene lost 3 bases, with 15 bases spanning the gap. The CDR3 DNA is TGTGCCAGCATCCTGACACCGGGCGACTATGGCTACACCTTC. Residues: CASILTPGDYGYTF.

The CDR3 coding sequence is TGTGCCAGCAGCGTAACGGTTTGGGGACCCCTCCACTTT. Its translation is CASSVTVWGPLHF. The chain carries TRBV9 and TRBJ1-6, with D uncertain. The V end was cut by 1 base, the J end by 12 bases, with 11 bases between. This CDR3 comprises 13 residues. The germline V gene has CDR1 SGDLS and CDR2 YYNGEE.

This clone appeared once. The chain uses TRBV10-2 and TRBJ1-3; 7 nucleotides align to TRBD1. This CDR3 comprises 13 residues. Trimming removed 7 bases from V and 4 bases from J; junction bases left unmatched: 4. CDR1 is WSHSY, CDR2 SAAADI, per germline. The CDR3 loop reads CASKQGTGNTIYF. The CDR3 nucleotides are TGCGCCAGCAAACAGGGGACGGGAAACACCATATATTTT.

This clone was seen just once. This rearrangement joins TRBV19 to TRBJ1-5; possible D gene TRBD1, 5 bases. V was trimmed by 6 bases and J by 2 bases, leaving 20 bases between them. Germline V gives CDR1 LNHDA, CDR2 SQIVND (reference sequence). The CDR3 runs to 17 residues. In DNA, the CDR3 is TGTGCCAGTAGCCCGGTTGAGGGGCGAAATCGCAATCAGCCCCAGCATTTT. It translates to CASSPVEGRNRNQPQHF.

The V call is TRBV2, the J call TRBJ1-1, with D uncertain. V lost 2 bases and J 0 bases, leaving 7 bases between the germline ends. Germline-derived CDR1 and CDR2 are SNHLY and FYNNEI. The CDR3 totals 14 residues. The chain's CDR3 is CASSEYQVNTEAFF. The CDR3 nucleotides read TGTGCCAGCAGTGAATATCAGGTGAACACTGAAGCTTTCTTT. Full variable domain (rest looked up from reference TRBV2 and TRBJ1-1): EPEVTQTPSHQVTQMGQEVILRCVPISNHLYFYWYRQILGQKVEFLVSFYNNEISEKSEIFDDQFSVERPDGSNFTLKIRSTKLEDSAMYFCASSEYQVNTEAFFGQGTRLTVV.

The chain joins TRBV7-9 to TRBJ1-5, with unresolved D. The CDR3 contains 15 residues. Germline V gives CDR1 SEHNR, CDR2 FQNEAQ (reference sequence). V was pared by 2 bases and J by 3 bases, with 11 bases between. The CDR3 bases are TGTGCCAGCAGCTTAAATGGGCAGGACAATCAGCCCCAGCATTTT. Residues: CASSLNGQDNQPQHF.

The rearrangement joins TRBV7-6 to TRBJ2-2; D could derive from TRBD1 or TRBD2 (5 bases each). Germline CDR1 SGHVS, CDR2 FNYEAQ. With 0 bases removed from V and 4 bases from J, the gap between germline ends came to 6 bases. The length of the CDR3 is 14 residues. For the CDR3, the DNA is TGTGCCAGCAGCTTAGCAGGGACCACCGGGGAGCTGTTTTTT. The encoded protein is CASSLAGTTGELFF. Combining the CDR3 with reference TRBV7-6 and TRBJ2-2 gives the whole variable domain GAGVSQSPRYKVTKRGQDVALRCDPISGHVSLYWYRQALGQGPEFLTYFNYEAQQDKSGLPNDRFSAERPEGSISTLTIQRTEQRDSAMYRCASSLAGTTGELFFGEGSRLTVL.

This clone appeared a single time. The genes are TRBV28 and TRBJ1-3; D is unresolved. Trimming left V 6 bases short and J 2 bases short, with 11 bases between. The length of the CDR3 is 14 residues. The germline CDR1 and CDR2 sequences are MDHEN and SYDVKM. CDR3 in amino acids: CASSNWAAGNTIYF. The CDR3 nucleotides are TGTGCCAGCAGCAACTGGGCGGCTGGAAACACCATATATTTT.

The chain joins TRBV19 to TRBJ1-1; tentatively, D is TRBD1 (5 bases). Germline V CDR1 and CDR2: LNHDA, SQIVND (reference sequence). CDR3 size: 14 residues. Trimming removed 5 bases from V and 2 bases from J, with 12 bases in between. CDR3 residues: CASSRDSSNTEAFF. DNA of the CDR3: TGTGCCAGTAGTCGGGACTCCTCCAACACTGAAGCTTTCTTT.

This clone was counted a few times. The V call is TRBV2, the J call TRBJ1-6; D is undetermined. Germline loops: CDR1 SNHLY, CDR2 FYNNEI. Trimming took off 4 bases at V and 10 bases at J, with 5 bases between the two ends. The CDR3 totals 11 residues. The DNA of the CDR3 is TGTGCCAGCAGTGTTCAGTCACCCCTCCACTTT. Translated: CASSVQSPLHF.

A remark on this clone: Here the CDR3 omits its conserved ending phenylalanine or tryptophan, so a read error is the likely source. The limits of the CDR3 on the DNA are not certain, so only TCRdb's listed CDR3 is given. The chain uses TRBV6-4 and TRBJ1-4. The CDR3 is made up of 8 amino acids, end residues included. The germline V gene encodes CDR1 MRHNA and CDR2 SNTAGT. CDR3 loop: CASSLPSL.

The chain employs TRBV25-1 and TRBJ2-5, with TRBD1 identical over 10 bases. Germline V CDR1 and CDR2: MGHDK, SYGVNS. CDR3 length: 16 amino acids. J lost 7 bases, V lost 4 bases, and 12 bases had no gene match. The CDR3: CASSASGQGTGGTQYF. CDR3 nucleotides: TGTGCCAGCAGTGCGTCGGGACAGGGGACCGGGGGGACCCAGTACTTC.

This chain connects TRBV28 to TRBJ1-3; weak D call: TRBD1 (6 bases). Trimming pared 4 bases from V and 4 bases from J, leaving 14 bases between. Germline V gives CDR1 MDHEN, CDR2 SYDVKM. This CDR3 has 15 residues. The chain's CDR3 is CASSSPTGSGNTIYF. The DNA of the CDR3 is TGTGCCAGCAGTTCCCCCACAGGGTCGGGAAACACCATATATTTT.

V usage is TRBV6-1 and J usage is TRBJ2-7; D gene uncertain. The CDR3 has 15 residues. V lost 2 bases, J lost 2 bases, and 13 bases lay in between. The germline V gene encodes CDR1 MNHNS and CDR2 SASEGT. This CDR3 reads CASSESQHATYEQYF. CDR3 sequence (DNA): TGTGCCAGCAGTGAATCCCAGCACGCCACCTACGAGCAGTACTTC.

J is TRBJ1-5 and V is TRBV2; D not certain. The CDR3 is made up of 14 amino acids. Germline V gene lookup returns CDR1 SNHLY and CDR2 FYNNEI. V was shortened by 1 base and J by 9 bases, with 13 bases between the two germline ends. The CDR3 reads CASSEGRAAGPQHF. CDR3 DNA: TGTGCCAGCAGTGAAGGTAGAGCCGCCGGGCCCCAGCATTTT.

The chain uses TRBV25-1 and TRBJ2-1; D not certain. This CDR3 is 15 amino acids long. Germline assignment: CDR1 MGHDK and CDR2 SYGVNS. V was clipped by 1 base and J by 1 base, with 8 bases between them. CDR3 bases: TGTGCCAGCAGTGAATTTACGGGTTCCTACAATGAGCAGTTCTTC. This encodes CASSEFTGSYNEQFF.

This CDR3 reads CASSLGPGANEKLFF. In DNA, the CDR3 is TGCGCCAGCAGCTTGGGACCGGGGGCTAATGAAAAACTGTTTTTT. The rearrangement uses TRBV5-1 and TRBJ1-4; D perhaps matches TRBD1 (5 bases). Germline assignment: CDR1 SGHRS and CDR2 YFSETQ. This CDR3 contains 15 residues. The V gene lost 0 bases and the J gene lost 3 bases, with 9 bases spanning the gap.

The chain has TRBV5-1 and TRBJ2-7; no clear D. V lost 4 bases, J lost 2 bases, and 10 bases lay in between. CDR1 and CDR2 from the germline V gene are SGHRS and YFSETQ. The CDR3 is made up of 13 amino acids. The CDR3 DNA sequence: TGCGCCAGCAGCCCTGGACCAACCTACGAGCAGTACTTC. It yields the protein CASSPGPTYEQYF.